A single T cell receptor beta chain is shown here with its context. Its antigen is unidentified. A junction boundary mismatches the germline segment, possibly from a read error. TCRdb reprocessed the 5' RACE reads with MiXCR, giving one entry per CDR3 protein. The sample has nearly 200,000 distinct CDR3 sequences, about 16% seen once. The data stem from a study of identical twins. Points from the study as a whole: Out-of-frame alpha sequences shared by twins were enriched for low generation probability.

The same data also contributed to another study, on T cells expressing NK-cell markers. That report adds: Sorted CD3+CD56+NKG2C+, CD3+CD56+NKG2C- and CD3+CD56-NKG2C+ T-cell subsets were beta-chain profiled.

This sequence was found in a woman younger than 35 in good health. Source material: CD8+ T cells sorted from blood.

The chain's CDR3 is CASGQASDRGYEQYF. CDR3 bases: TGTGCCAGCGGCCAGGCCAGCGACAGGGGGTACGAGCAGTACTTC. The chain is built from TRBV3-1 and TRBJ2-7; 9 bases match TRBD1. This CDR3 has 15 residues. CDR1 and CDR2 from the germline V gene are LGHDT and YNNKEL (reference sequence).